This T cell receptor (beta chain) emerged from a study of T cell clonality in common variable immunodeficiency. Caucasian heritage predominated among both patients and controls. Blood samples were heparinized, roughly 5 to 9 ml per donor. Repertoires were generated with immunoSEQ multiplex PCR, while TCRdb's copy carries only in-frame clones and drops some. Recorded here are under 45,000 clones, none singletons. The CDR3 loop spans 13 amino acids. V lost 8 bases and J lost 0, with 7 bases in between. This clone was observed at least ten times. Sequencing ends 3 residues short of the CDR3 end; the germline J gene provides the rest.

The chain combines TRBV12-3 or TRBV12-4 with TRBJ2-2; perhaps TRBD1 as D (6 bases). Source material: peripheral blood mononuclear cells. The receptor's source is a person between 18 and 69 years old in good health. CDR3 loop: CASGTTNTGELFF. The CDR3 bases that were read are TGTGCCAGCGGGACAACGAACACCGGGGAG.